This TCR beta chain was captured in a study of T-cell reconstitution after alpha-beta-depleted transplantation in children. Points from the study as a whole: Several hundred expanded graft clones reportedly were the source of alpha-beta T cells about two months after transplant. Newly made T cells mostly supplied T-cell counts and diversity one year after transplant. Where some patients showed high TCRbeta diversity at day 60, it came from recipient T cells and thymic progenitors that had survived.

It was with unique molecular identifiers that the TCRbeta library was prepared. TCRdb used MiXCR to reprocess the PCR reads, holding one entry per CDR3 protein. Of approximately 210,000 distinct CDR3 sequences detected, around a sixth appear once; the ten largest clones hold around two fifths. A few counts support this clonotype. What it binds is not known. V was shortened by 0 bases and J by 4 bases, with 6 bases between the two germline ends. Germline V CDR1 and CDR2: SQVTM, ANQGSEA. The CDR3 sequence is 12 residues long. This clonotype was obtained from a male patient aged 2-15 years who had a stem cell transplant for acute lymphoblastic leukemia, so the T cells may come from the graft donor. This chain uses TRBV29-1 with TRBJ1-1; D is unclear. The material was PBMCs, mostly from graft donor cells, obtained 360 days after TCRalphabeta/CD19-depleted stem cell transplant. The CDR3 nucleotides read TGCAGCGTTGAAGACAGATTCACTGAAGCTTTCTTT. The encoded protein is CSVEDRFTEAFF.